Listed below are T cell receptor beta chains from one sample, sequenced in a study of shared clonotypes between healthy human individuals. Profiled with immunoSEQ multiplex PCR; TCRdb holds only in-frame clones, not every one. There are about 510,000 clones in the sample; 90% to 97% occur only once, and about 0.057% lies in the top ten. The sample was naive CD4+ T cells sorted from blood. All receptors derive from a woman aged 25-40 years in good health. Each CDR3 is given with its conserved first and last residue. D genes are given only for firm matches. The size entry is marked missing in some rows and otherwise reads once, few, many or a size class.

clone size	V gene	J gene	D gene	CDR3 protein	CDR3 DNA
-	TRBV5-5	TRBJ2-7	-	CASSLGGGYEQYF	TGTGCCAGCAGCTTGGGAGGGGGCTACGAGCAGTACTTC
-	TRBV7-9	TRBJ1-1	-	CASSLGGGTEAFF	TGTGCCAGCAGCTTAGGTGGGGGGACTGAAGCTTTCTTT
-	TRBV28	TRBJ2-1	TRBD2	CASSLGLAGGNEQFF	TGTGCCAGCAGTTTGGGTCTAGCGGGAGGCAATGAGCAGTTCTTC
-	TRBV7-2	TRBJ2-3	-	CASSFSPTDTQYF	TGTGCCAGCAGCTTCTCACCCACAGATACGCAGTATTTT
-	TRBV5-1	TRBJ1-4	-	CASSLVGTQNEKLFF	TGCGCCAGCAGCTTGGTTGGGACCCAAAATGAAAAACTGTTTTTT
-	TRBV19	TRBJ2-1	TRBD1	CASSAGTGDYNEQFF	TGTGCCAGTAGTGCCGGGACAGGGGATTACAATGAGCAGTTCTTC
-	TRBV11-2	TRBJ2-7	-	CASSLITALYYEQYF	TGTGCCAGCAGCTTAATTACGGCATTGTACTACGAGCAGTACTTC
-	TRBV10-1	TRBJ1-1	-	CASSPQGMNTEAFF	TGCGCCAGCAGTCCTCAGGGTATGAACACTGAAGCTTTCTTT
-	TRBV7-9	TRBJ1-1	TRBD1	CASSSQGAAEAFF	TGTGCCAGCAGCTCACAGGGGGCTGCTGAAGCTTTCTTT
-	TRBV11-2	TRBJ2-7	TRBD1	CASSLIPRDRSSYEQYF	TGTGCCAGCAGCTTAATCCCTCGGGACAGGAGCTCCTACGAGCAGTACTTC
-	TRBV30	TRBJ2-1	TRBD1	CAWSERWDSDNEQFF	TGTGCCTGGAGTGAACGATGGGACAGCGACAATGAGCAGTTCTTC
-	TRBV19	TRBJ1-1	TRBD1	CASSIGQGRATEAFF	TGTGCCAGTAGTATAGGACAGGGGAGAGCCACTGAAGCTTTCTTT
-	TRBV28	TRBJ2-7	-	CASSLPLVYEQYF	TGTGCCAGCAGTTTACCTCTCGTGTACGAGCAGTACTTC
-	TRBV5-4	TRBJ1-5	-	CASSFGGHSSNQPQHF	TGTGCCAGCAGCTTCGGGGGCCATTCTAGCAATCAGCCCCAGCATTTT
-	TRBV2	TRBJ2-1	-	CASSRRVLDEQFF	TGTGCCAGCAGTCGGCGGGTTCTCGATGAGCAGTTCTTC
-	TRBV27	TRBJ2-3	TRBD1	CASRKQGITDTQYF	TGTGCCAGCCGGAAACAGGGGATCACAGATACGCAGTATTTT
-	TRBV7-9	TRBJ2-5	TRBD2	CASSFGLAGVPETQYF	TGTGCCAGCAGCTTTGGGCTAGCGGGAGTCCCAGAGACCCAGTACTTC
-	TRBV28	TRBJ2-1	-	CASNVGTYNEQFF	TGTGCCAGCAACGTGGGCACCTACAATGAGCAGTTCTTC
-	TRBV7-2	TRBJ2-5	-	CASSLGPAQETQYF	TGTGCCAGCAGCTTAGGTCCAGCCCAAGAGACCCAGTACTTC
-	TRBV19	TRBJ2-2	TRBD1	CASSIDPRGRTGELFF	TGTGCCAGTAGTATAGATCCCAGGGGGCGCACCGGGGAGCTGTTTTTT
-	TRBV6-5	TRBJ1-1	-	CASSDWTATEAFF	TGTGCCAGCAGTGACTGGACGGCCACTGAAGCTTTCTTT
once	TRBV2	TRBJ2-7	TRBD2	CASNKMREGLNEQYF	TGTGCCAGCAATAAAATGCGGGAGGGCCTGAACGAGCAGTACTTC
-	TRBV11-1	TRBJ2-7	TRBD2	CASSKGLAGGYEQYF	TGTGCCAGCAGCAAGGGACTAGCGGGGGGCTACGAGCAGTACTTC
-	TRBV5-1	TRBJ2-6	-	CASSLGAISSGANVLTF	TGCGCCAGCAGCTTGGGGGCCATCAGCTCTGGGGCCAACGTCCTGACTTTC
once	TRBV5-8	TRBJ2-7	-	CASSASSYEQYF	TGTGCCAGCAGCGCAAGCTCCTACGAGCAGTACTTC
-	TRBV28	TRBJ2-7	TRBD2	CASLHGTGILAGVYEQYF	TGTGCCAGCCTTCACGGGACAGGTATACTAGCGGGGGTCTACGAGCAGTACTTC
once	TRBV4-1	TRBJ2-5	TRBD2	CASSFGGLAGGQETQYF	TGCGCCAGCAGCTTCGGTGGACTAGCGGGAGGACAAGAGACCCAGTACTTC
-	TRBV6-5	TRBJ2-1	TRBD2	CASGGGRTYNEQFF	TGTGCCAGCGGCGGCGGGAGGACCTACAATGAGCAGTTCTTC
-	TRBV5-6	TRBJ2-4	-	CASSFSETENIQYF	TGTGCCAGCAGCTTCTCCGAGACAGAAAACATTCAGTACTTC
-	TRBV18	TRBJ2-7	-	CASSDYEQYF	TGTGCCAGCTCAGATTACGAGCAGTACTTC
-	TRBV10-3	TRBJ2-7	TRBD2	CAISEPLAGGRRPITSYEQYF	TGTGCCATCAGTGAGCCGCTAGCGGGAGGTAGACGCCCTATAACGTCCTACGAGCAGTACTTC
-	TRBV27	TRBJ1-2	TRBD1	CASSSRTGGNYGYTF	TGTGCCAGCAGTTCGCGGACAGGGGGAAACTATGGCTACACCTTC
-	TRBV6-5	TRBJ1-5	-	CASSPRDRYQPQHF	TGTGCCAGCAGTCCCAGGGACCGATATCAGCCCCAGCATTTT
-	TRBV6-5	TRBJ2-2	-	CASRFLVAGELFF	TGTGCCAGCCGATTCTTAGTCGCCGGGGAGCTGTTTTTT
-	TRBV7-2	TRBJ2-7	TRBD2	CASSPQRGGPNEQYF	TGTGCCAGCAGCCCACAGCGGGGCGGTCCTAACGAGCAGTACTTC
-	TRBV28	TRBJ1-2	-	CASSLLPGQGGYTF	TGTGCCAGCAGTTTACTCCCAGGCCAGGGGGGCTACACCTTC
-	TRBV28	TRBJ2-7	-	CASSLFPRHITSYEQYF	TGTGCCAGCAGTTTATTCCCCCGACATATAACTTCCTACGAGCAGTACTTC
-	TRBV5-1	TRBJ2-1	-	CASYREVDYNEQFF	TGCGCCAGCTACAGGGAGGTCGACTACAATGAGCAGTTCTTC
-	TRBV15	TRBJ2-7	-	CATSREGGGSYEQYF	TGTGCCACCAGCAGAGAGGGCGGAGGATCCTACGAGCAGTACTTC